One TCR beta chain is described in this entry. What it recognizes is unknown. CDR3 length: 15 residues. V was trimmed by 6 bases and J by 3 bases, leaving 15 bases between them. Germline assignment: CDR1 LNHDA and CDR2 SQIVND (reference sequence). These data belong to a study of T cell responses to AZD1222 COVID-19 vaccine. Across the whole study: Second-dose intervals of approximately 4 or approximately 12 weeks were pooled. Study-level points and caveats: Repertoire sampling happened only post peak T cell response.

Assay: immunoSEQ multiplex PCR; the TCRdb copy retains only in-frame clones and omits some. This table has around 80,000 clones, around nine tenths appearing once. The input for sequencing was peripheral blood, taken on day 0 of AZD1222 vaccination. This TCR derives from an adult in good health. The chain links TRBV19 to TRBJ1-5, with D maybe TRBD1 (6 bases). CDR3 residues: CASRSTGAYNQPQHF. As DNA, the CDR3 is TGTGCCAGTAGGTCAACGGGGGCCTACAATCAGCCCCAGCATTTT.